The entry below gives a single T cell receptor (beta chain) sequence along with its context. Antigen: not known. The sample comes from a study of cytomegalovirus exposure and HLA in healthy donors. Trimming shortened V by 2 bases and J by 6 bases, and 14 bases separated the two germline ends. Germline CDR1 reads MNHEY; CDR2 reads SMNVEV (reference sequence). This CDR3 spans 15 amino acids. Regarding the study as a whole: Rarity characterized most TCR sequences, yet some public TCRs appeared in many donors. Approximately 160 TCR beta chains were listed as cytomegalovirus-associated.

Though nominally healthy at sampling, donors likely had unrecorded immune exposures. The PCR had 60 Vbeta and 13 Jbeta primers. Sequenced by immunoSEQ multiplex PCR; TCRdb stores in-frame clones only, minus some. The table has 170,000 or so clones, approximately 80% seen once; the top ten hold around 5.8%. The receptor was derived from a male donor in good health and CMV-seropositive. Sequenced sample: PBMCs. The chain uses TRBV27 and TRBJ1-5, with a possible D match to TRBD1 (6 bases). The CDR3 loop reads CASSLVGQGSQPQHF. The CDR3 nucleotides read TGTGCCAGCAGTTTAGTTGGGCAGGGGAGTCAGCCCCAGCATTTT.